This T cell receptor (beta chain) was sequenced during a study of CD8+ T cells in alopecia areata. The CDR3 consists of 12 residues. Germline CDR1 is SQVTM and CDR2 is ANQGSEA. V lost 3 bases to trimming and J lost 4 bases, with 9 bases between them. General observations from the study: Normal scalp had lower clonality than lesional scalp, with alopecia totalis/universalis lesions showing this most strongly.

RNA was extracted and reverse transcribed into cDNA as the sequencing template. Produced via immunoSEQ multiplex PCR; TCRdb's table is partial and in-frame only. The data contain 150,000 or so clones, 40% to 50% of them singletons. Turning to this clone: The antigen is undetermined.

The sample consisted of CD4+ T cells sorted from blood. The clonotype was recovered from a human donor with alopecia areata. The rearrangement links TRBV29-1 to TRBJ1-1, with D possibly being TRBD1 (5 bases). DNA for the CDR3: TGCAGCGTTGACGCCAGGGCCACTGAAGCTTTCTTT. This sequence encodes CSVDARATEAFF.